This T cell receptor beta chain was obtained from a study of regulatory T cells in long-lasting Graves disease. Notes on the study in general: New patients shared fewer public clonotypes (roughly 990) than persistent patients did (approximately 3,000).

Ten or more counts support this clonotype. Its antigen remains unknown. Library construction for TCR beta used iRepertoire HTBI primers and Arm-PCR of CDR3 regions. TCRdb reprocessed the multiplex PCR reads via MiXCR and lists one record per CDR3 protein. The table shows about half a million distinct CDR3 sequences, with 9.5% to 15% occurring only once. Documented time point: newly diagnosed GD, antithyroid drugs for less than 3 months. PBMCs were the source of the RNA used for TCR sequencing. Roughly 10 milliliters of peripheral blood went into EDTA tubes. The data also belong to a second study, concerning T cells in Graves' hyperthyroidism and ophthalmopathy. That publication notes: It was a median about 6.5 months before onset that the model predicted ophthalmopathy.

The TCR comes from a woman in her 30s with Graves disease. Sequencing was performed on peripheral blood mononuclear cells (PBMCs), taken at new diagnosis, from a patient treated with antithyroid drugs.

The CDR3 DNA is TGTGCCAGCAGCCAGACAGGTGCGGCGGGAGGAATTAGCACAGATACGCAGTATTTT. It encodes CASSQTGAAGGISTDTQYF. The chain carries TRBV2 and TRBJ2-3, with 8 bases fitting TRBD2. Germline V CDR1 and CDR2: SNHLY, FYNNEI. The CDR3 has 19 residues. V gave up 6 bases and J gave up 0 bases; unmatched junction bases: 17. The complete variable domain, with remaining parts taken from reference TRBV2 and TRBJ2-3, reads EPEVTQTPSHQVTQMGQEVILRCVPISNHLYFYWYRQILGQKVEFLVSFYNNEISEKSEIFDDQFSVERPDGSNFTLKIRSTKLEDSAMYFCASSQTGAAGGISTDTQYFGPGTRLTVL.